Below are 18 T cell receptor beta chains sequenced from a single sample in a study of CD8 T cells in ankylosing spondylitis. These receptors have no known antigen. Whole-study results and caveats: There was a TCR beta motif, made of several highly homologous variants, that appeared characteristic of ankylosing spondylitis blood.

TCRdb itself ran the 5' RACE reads through MiXCR, one entry per CDR3 protein. Found here are 470,000 or so distinct CDR3 sequences, roughly a quarter of them singletons; the top ten hold under 0.9%. The sample taken for sequencing was blood, either unsorted or a sorted T cell fraction (not recorded which). These receptors originate from a male donor with ankylosing spondylitis.

This clonotype has only a few counts. The J gene is TRBJ2-1, the V gene TRBV24-1; 8 bases match TRBD1. The length of the CDR3 is 16 residues. Germline V gene data show CDR1 as KGHDR and CDR2 as SFDVKD. Trimming cost V 3 bases and J 3 bases; bases outside gene matches: 6. CDR3 residues: CATSDRQGQVYNEQFF. The CDR3 DNA reads TGTGCCACCAGTGATCGACAGGGGCAGGTCTACAATGAGCAGTTCTTC.

This clonotype occurred a few times. The J gene is TRBJ1-3, the V gene TRBV2; no firm D call. Trimming shortened V by 10 bases and J by 5 bases, and 18 bases separated the two germline ends. CDR1 and CDR2 from the germline V gene are SNHLY and FYNNEI. The CDR3 runs to 14 residues. The CDR3 loop is CATRPPSLRNTIYF. CDR3 in DNA: TGTGCCACCCGTCCGCCGTCTCTTCGAAACACCATATATTTT.

This clonotype was picked up a small number of times. The rearrangement joins TRBV20-1 to TRBJ2-1; D may correspond to TRBD1 or TRBD2 (5 bases each). The germline V gene has CDR1 DFQATT and CDR2 SNEGSKA (reference sequence). Trimming cost V 6 bases and J 10 bases, with 16 bases left between them. There are 12 residues in the CDR3. The CDR3 DNA is TGCAGTGCCTCCCTGGGGGACGGGGAGCAGTTCTTC. Translation: CSASLGDGEQFF.

The chain is built from TRBV6-1 and TRBJ1-6; D gene ambiguous. This CDR3 comprises 13 residues. V was trimmed by 2 bases and J by 10 bases, leaving 9 bases between them. The V gene's germline CDR1 is MNHNS and CDR2 SASEGT. CDR3 DNA sequence: TGTGCCAGCAGTGAACAAAAAGTATCACCCCTCCACTTT. It codes for CASSEQKVSPLHF.

The V and J genes are TRBV12-3 or TRBV12-4 and TRBJ1-1; D uncertain. The germline V and J ends were trimmed by 4 bases and 2 bases, with 14 bases remaining between them. This CDR3 is 15 amino acids long. The CDR3 reads CASSSRRPFNTEAFF. The CDR3, as DNA: TGTGCCAGCAGTTCCCGGCGTCCTTTTAACACTGAAGCTTTCTTT.

This clonotype was detected many times. The chain links TRBV6-1 to TRBJ2-3; 8 bases fit TRBD2. CDR3 size: 13 residues. CDR1 MNHNS and CDR2 SASEGT come from the germline V gene. After removal of 6 bases from V and 3 bases from J, the junction contained 2 bases not matched to a gene. The CDR3 sequence is CASRASGTDTQYF. The CDR3 DNA reads TGTGCCAGCAGGGCTAGCGGGACAGATACGCAGTATTTT.

CDR3 sequence: CASSPYGQGYEQYF. In nucleotides, the CDR3 is TGTGCCAGCTCACCATACGGACAGGGTTACGAGCAGTACTTC. The rearrangement joins TRBV18 to TRBJ2-7; the match to TRBD1 covers 8 bases. The CDR3 spans 14 residues. Looked up from germline, CDR1 is KGHSH and CDR2 is LQKENI. The trim removed 2 bases at V and 4 bases at J, leaving 4 bases unmatched.

This chain uses TRBV29-1 with TRBJ1-1, with no clear D. The length of the CDR3 is 14 residues. Germline CDR1 and CDR2: SQVTM and ANQGSEA. V lost 4 bases, J lost 4 bases, and 16 bases lay in between. In DNA form, the CDR3 reads TGCAGCGTTGCAATTGCGGGGTTGGGCACTGAAGCTTTCTTT. It encodes CSVAIAGLGTEAFF.

The CDR3 here is CASSLGALTGSTDTQYF. CDR3 in DNA: TGTGCCAGCAGCTTAGGGGCCCTGACGGGATCCACAGATACGCAGTATTTT. This chain uses TRBV11-2 with TRBJ2-3; D is perhaps TRBD2 (5 bases). This CDR3 comprises 17 residues. V lost 1 base and J 2 bases, leaving 16 bases between the germline ends. Germline V lookup: CDR1 SGHAT, CDR2 FQNNGV.

This clonotype was detected once. This chain joins TRBV6-1 and TRBJ1-1, with 8 nucleotides matching TRBD1. The CDR3 sequence is 15 residues long. V lost 5 bases, J lost 5 bases, and 10 bases stayed unmatched. In germline, CDR1 is MNHNS, CDR2 SASEGT. The CDR3 region is CASSPRTGRETEAFF. In nucleotides, the CDR3 is TGTGCCAGCAGTCCAAGGACAGGGCGAGAGACTGAAGCTTTCTTT.

The chain couples TRBV3-1 to TRBJ2-4, with TRBD2 as a possible D gene (6 bases). V lost 3 bases, J lost 6 bases, and 9 bases lay in between. CDR1 is LGHDT and CDR2 is YNNKEL in the germline V gene (reference sequence). The CDR3 loop spans 13 amino acids. CDR3 amino acids: CASSQAGGNIQYF. CDR3 DNA sequence: TGTGCCAGCAGCCAGGCCGGGGGAAACATTCAGTACTTC.

This clonotype turned up a few times. The rearrangement uses TRBV20-1 and TRBJ1-6; TRBD1 aligns across 9 bases. Trimming removed 7 bases from V and 10 bases from J; junction bases left unmatched: 8. The CDR3 consists of 13 residues. From germline, CDR1 is DFQATT and CDR2 SNEGSKA (reference sequence). DNA for the CDR3: TGCAGTGTCGTGGACAGGGGAGGCTCACCCCTCCACTTT. Protein: CSVVDRGGSPLHF.

This clonotype was detected only a few times. CDR3 sequence reads: CATSRAGLAGEQYF. CDR3 DNA sequence: TGTGCCACCAGCAGAGCGGGACTAGCGGGGGAGCAGTACTTC. The chain has TRBV15 and TRBJ2-7, with 13 bases identical to TRBD2. The junction had 1 base not matched to a gene; V was cut back by 1 base and J by 7 bases. This CDR3 region has 14 residues. Germline lookup yields CDR1 LNHNV and CDR2 YYDKDF (reference sequence). Based on the CDR3 plus reference TRBV15 and TRBJ2-7, the full variable domain is DAMVIQNPRYQVTQFGKPVTLSCSQTLNHNVMYWYQQKSSQAPKLLFHYYDKDFNNEADTPDNFQSRRPNTSFCFLDIRSPGLGDTAMYLCATSRAGLAGEQYFGPGTRLTVT.

The count of this clonotype is one. The chain recombines TRBV11-3 with TRBJ1-1, with a tentative D call TRBD1 (5 bases). The CDR3 spans 17 residues. CDR1 is SGHNT, CDR2 YENEEA, per germline. V was trimmed by 3 bases and J by 0 bases, leaving 17 bases between them. The CDR3 here is CASSFRPRQILNTEAFF. Written as DNA, the CDR3 is TGTGCCAGCAGCTTTAGGCCGAGACAGATCCTGAACACTGAAGCTTTCTTT.

This clonotype occurred many times. The V and J genes are TRBV3-1 and TRBJ1-4; the D is unclear. CDR3 length: 15 amino acids. The germline V gene encodes CDR1 LGHDT and CDR2 YNNKEL (reference sequence). V lost 0 bases and J lost 7, with 12 bases in between. CDR3 in DNA: TGTGCCAGCAGCCAAGAGCGGGGAGGAAGTGAAAAACTGTTTTTT. Its protein is CASSQERGGSEKLFF.

The CDR3 nucleotides are TGCGCCAGCAGCTTTCGCGGGGACGGCGAGCAGTTCTTC. Its protein product is CASSFRGDGEQFF. The J gene is TRBJ2-1, the V gene TRBV10-2; a possible D gene is TRBD2 (6 bases). Germline values: CDR1 WSHSY, CDR2 SAAADI. The CDR3 is made up of 13 amino acids. Trimming removed 6 bases at V and 10 bases at J, with 16 bases between.

The J gene is TRBJ2-7, the V gene TRBV7-9; 7 bases agree with TRBD1. V was clipped by 3 bases and J by 6 bases; unmatched bases: 8. The germline V gene has CDR1 SEHNR and CDR2 FQNEAQ (reference sequence). The CDR3 has 14 amino acids. The CDR3 DNA is TGTGCCAGCAGCTTCGAAGGACCAGGGGGCGAGCAGTACGTC. It yields the protein CASSFEGPGGEQYV.

V gene TRBV24-1 combines with J gene TRBJ1-6; D unclear. V gave up 9 bases and J gave up 9 bases, with 20 bases separating them. CDR1 is KGHDR, CDR2 SFDVKD, per germline. The length of the CDR3 is 15 residues. CDR3 bases: TGTGCCACCGCCCGCCAGAGAACCTATGGTTCACCCCTCCACTTT. This codes for CATARQRTYGSPLHF.